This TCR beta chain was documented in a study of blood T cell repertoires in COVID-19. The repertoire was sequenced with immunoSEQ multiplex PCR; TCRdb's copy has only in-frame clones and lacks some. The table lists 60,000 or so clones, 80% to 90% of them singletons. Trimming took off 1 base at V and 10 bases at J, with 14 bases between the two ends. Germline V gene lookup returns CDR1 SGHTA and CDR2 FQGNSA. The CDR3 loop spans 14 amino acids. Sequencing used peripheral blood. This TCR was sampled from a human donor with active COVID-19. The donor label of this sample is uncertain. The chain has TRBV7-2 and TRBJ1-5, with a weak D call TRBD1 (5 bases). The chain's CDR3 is CASSLGLGVRPQHF. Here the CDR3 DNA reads TGTGCCAGCAGCTTAGGATTAGGGGTACGTCCCCAGCATTTT. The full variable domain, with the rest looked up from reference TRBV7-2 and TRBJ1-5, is GAGVSQSPSNKVTEKGKDVELRCDPISGHTALYWYRQSLGQGLEFLIYFQGNSAPDKSGLPSDRFSAERTGGSVSTLTIQRTQQEDSAVYLCASSLGLGVRPQHFGDGTRLSIL.